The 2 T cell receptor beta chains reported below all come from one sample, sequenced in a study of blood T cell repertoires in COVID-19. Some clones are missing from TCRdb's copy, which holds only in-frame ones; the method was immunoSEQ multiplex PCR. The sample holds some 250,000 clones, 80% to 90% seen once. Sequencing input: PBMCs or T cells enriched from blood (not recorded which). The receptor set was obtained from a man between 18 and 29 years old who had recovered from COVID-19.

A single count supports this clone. The CDR3 region is CASSLVSYDSEQFF. CDR3 in DNA: TGTGCCAGCAGCTTGGTTTCGTATGACTCGGAGCAGTTCTTC. V usage is TRBV5-4 and J usage is TRBJ2-1, with no clear D. The CDR3 extends over 14 amino acids. Trimming cost V 0 bases and J 10 bases, with 14 bases left between them. Germline CDR1 SGHNT, CDR2 YYREEE (reference sequence). Full variable domain (outside the CDR3, taken from reference TRBV5-4 and TRBJ2-1): ETGVTQSPTHLIKTRGQQVTLRCSSQSGHNTVSWYQQALGQGPQFIFQYYREEENGRGNFPPRFSGLQFPNYSSELNVNALELDDSALYLCASSLVSYDSEQFFGPGTRLTVL.

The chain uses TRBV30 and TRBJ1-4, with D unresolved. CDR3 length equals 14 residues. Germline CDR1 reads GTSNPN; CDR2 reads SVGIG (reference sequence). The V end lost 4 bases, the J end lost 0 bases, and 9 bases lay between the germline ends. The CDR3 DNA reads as TGTGCCTGGACACCGGGTGCAACTAATGAAAAACTGTTTTTT. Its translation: CAWTPGATNEKLFF. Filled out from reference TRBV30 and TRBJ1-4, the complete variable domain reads SQTIHQWPATLVQPVGSPLSLECTVEGTSNPNLYWYRQAAGRGLQLLFYSVGIGQISSEVPQNLSASRPQDRQFILSSKKLLLSDSGFYLCAWTPGATNEKLFFGSGTQLSVL.